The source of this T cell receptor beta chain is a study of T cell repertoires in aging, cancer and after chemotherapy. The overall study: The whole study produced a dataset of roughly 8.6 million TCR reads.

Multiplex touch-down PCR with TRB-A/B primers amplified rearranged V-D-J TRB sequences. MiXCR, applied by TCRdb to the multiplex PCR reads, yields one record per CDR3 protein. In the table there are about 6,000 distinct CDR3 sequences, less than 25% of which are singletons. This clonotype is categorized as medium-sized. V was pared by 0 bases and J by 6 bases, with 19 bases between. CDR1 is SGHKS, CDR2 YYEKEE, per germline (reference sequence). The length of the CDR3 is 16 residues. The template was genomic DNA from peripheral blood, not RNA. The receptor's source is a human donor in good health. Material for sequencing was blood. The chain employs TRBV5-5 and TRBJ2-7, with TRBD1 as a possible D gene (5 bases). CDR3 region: CASSLVPAGPKGEQYF. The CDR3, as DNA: TGTGCCAGCAGCTTGGTACCGGCAGGGCCGAAGGGCGAGCAGTACTTC.